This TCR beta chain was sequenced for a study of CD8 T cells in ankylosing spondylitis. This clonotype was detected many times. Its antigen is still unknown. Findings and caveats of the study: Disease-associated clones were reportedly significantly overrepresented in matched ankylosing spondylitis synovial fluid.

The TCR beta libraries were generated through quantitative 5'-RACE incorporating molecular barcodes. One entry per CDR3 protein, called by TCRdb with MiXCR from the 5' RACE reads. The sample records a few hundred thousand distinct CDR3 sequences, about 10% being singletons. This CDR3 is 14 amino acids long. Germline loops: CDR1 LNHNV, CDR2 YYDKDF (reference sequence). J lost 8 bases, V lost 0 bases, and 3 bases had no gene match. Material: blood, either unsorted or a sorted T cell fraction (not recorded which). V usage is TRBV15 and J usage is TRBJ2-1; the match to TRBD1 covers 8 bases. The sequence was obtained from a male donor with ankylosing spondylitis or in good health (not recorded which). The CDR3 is CATSRDPRGHEQFF. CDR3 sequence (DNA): TGTGCCACCAGCAGAGATCCCAGGGGGCATGAGCAGTTCTTC.